This record concerns one TCR beta chain sequence. This sample was taken from a study of T cell repertoires in cytomegalovirus infection. The germline V gene has CDR1 MNHEY and CDR2 SVGEGT. Trimming removed 0 bases at V and 2 bases at J, with 11 bases between. CDR3 length: 15 residues. TCRdb reanalysed the reads using MiXCR and keeps one entry per CDR3 protein. The top ten hold 7% to 9% of the sample, which has 600,000 to 800,000 distinct CDR3 sequences, 20% to 30% seen once. The sample was CD8+ T cells from PBMCs. The chain joins TRBV6-2 or TRBV6-3 to TRBJ2-7, with D hard to call. The sequence was collected from a human donor in good health (CMV status not recorded). Some clones in this sample may be carry-over from other donors' samples. CDR3 sequence (DNA): TGTGCCAGCAGTTACTCGATTAGCCGGGCCTACGAGCAGTACGTC. Encoded protein: CASSYSISRAYEQYV.